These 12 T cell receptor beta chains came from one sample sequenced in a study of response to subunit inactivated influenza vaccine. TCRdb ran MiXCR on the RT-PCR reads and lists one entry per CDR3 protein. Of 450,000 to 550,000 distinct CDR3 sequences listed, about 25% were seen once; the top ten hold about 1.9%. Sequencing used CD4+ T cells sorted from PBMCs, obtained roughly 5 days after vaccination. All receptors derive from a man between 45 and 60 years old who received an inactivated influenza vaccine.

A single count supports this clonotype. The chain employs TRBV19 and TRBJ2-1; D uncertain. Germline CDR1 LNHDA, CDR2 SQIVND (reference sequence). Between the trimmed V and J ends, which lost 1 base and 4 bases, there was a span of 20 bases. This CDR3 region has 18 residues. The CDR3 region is CASSIVLRTARAYNEQFF. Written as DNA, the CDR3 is TGTGCCAGTAGTATAGTACTCCGTACAGCGAGAGCTTACAATGAGCAGTTCTTC.

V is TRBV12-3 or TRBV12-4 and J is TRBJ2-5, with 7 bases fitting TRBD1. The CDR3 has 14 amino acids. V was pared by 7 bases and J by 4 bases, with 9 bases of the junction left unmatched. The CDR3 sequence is CASIPSPGGETQYF. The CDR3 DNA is TGTGCCAGCATCCCCAGCCCAGGGGGAGAGACCCAGTACTTC.

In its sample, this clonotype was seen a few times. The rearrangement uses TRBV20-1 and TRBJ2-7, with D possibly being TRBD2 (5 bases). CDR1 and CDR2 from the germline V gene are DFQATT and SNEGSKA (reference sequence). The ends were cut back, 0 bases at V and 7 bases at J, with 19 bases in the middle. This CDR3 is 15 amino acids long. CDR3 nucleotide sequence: TGCAGTGCTAGAGAGCCGGGGTCCGTATTCGGAGAGCAGTACTTC. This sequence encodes CSAREPGSVFGEQYF.

The CDR3 DNA sequence: TGTGCCAGCAGTACAGACTTCACCTACGAGCAGTACTTC. Its translation: CASSTDFTYEQYF. The rearrangement joins TRBV28 to TRBJ2-7; D is unclear. This CDR3 spans 13 amino acids. In germline, CDR1 is MDHEN, CDR2 SYDVKM. Trimming removed 5 bases at V and 2 bases at J, with 10 bases between.

The CDR3 sequence: CASNIGGRSADTQYF. The CDR3 region has the DNA TGTGCCAGCAACATTGGCGGGAGGTCGGCAGATACGCAGTATTTT. This chain uses TRBV2 with TRBJ2-3; TRBD2 matches at 8 bases. Germline CDR1 SNHLY, CDR2 FYNNEI. This CDR3 has 15 residues. Losses at the gene ends were 7 bases for V and 4 bases for J; bases not matched to a gene: 10.

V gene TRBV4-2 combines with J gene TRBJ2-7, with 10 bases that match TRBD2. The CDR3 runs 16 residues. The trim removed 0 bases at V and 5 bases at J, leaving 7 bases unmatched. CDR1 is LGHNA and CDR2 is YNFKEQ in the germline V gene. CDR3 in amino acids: CASSQDAASGSDEQYF. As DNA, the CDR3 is TGTGCCAGCAGCCAAGATGCGGCTAGCGGGAGTGACGAGCAGTACTTC.

The CDR3 nucleotides are TGTGCCAGCAGCTTCGCACTAGCGGGAGCTGATGAGCAGTTCTTC. Translation gives CASSFALAGADEQFF. The gene calls are TRBV5-4 and TRBJ2-1; 11 bases are shared with TRBD2. The germline CDR1 and CDR2 sequences are SGHNT and YYREEE (reference sequence). The CDR3 contains 15 residues. The V gene end was trimmed by 2 bases and the J gene end by 8 bases; junction bases not matched to a gene: 6.

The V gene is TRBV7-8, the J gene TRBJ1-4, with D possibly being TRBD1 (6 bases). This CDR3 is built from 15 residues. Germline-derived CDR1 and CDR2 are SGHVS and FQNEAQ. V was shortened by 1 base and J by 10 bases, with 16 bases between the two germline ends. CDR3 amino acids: CASSLDGGGGVKLFF. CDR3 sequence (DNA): TGTGCCAGCAGCTTAGACGGGGGCGGTGGGGTAAAACTGTTTTTT. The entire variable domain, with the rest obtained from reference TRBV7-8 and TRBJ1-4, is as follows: GAGVSQSPRYKVAKRGQDVALRCDPISGHVSLFWYQQALGQGPEFLTYFQNEAQLDKSGLPSDRFFAERPEGSVSTLKIQRTQQEDSAVYLCASSLDGGGGVKLFFGSGTQLSVL.

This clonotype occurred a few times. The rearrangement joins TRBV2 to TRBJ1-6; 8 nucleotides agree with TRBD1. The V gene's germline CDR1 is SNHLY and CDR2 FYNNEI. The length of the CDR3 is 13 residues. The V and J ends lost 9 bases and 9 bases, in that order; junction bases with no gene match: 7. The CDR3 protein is CASEDRGGSPLHF. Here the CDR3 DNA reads TGTGCCAGTGAAGACAGGGGCGGTTCACCCCTCCACTTT.

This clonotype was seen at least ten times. The CDR3 sequence is CASSALAGYEQYF. The CDR3 DNA reads TGTGCCAGCAGCGCCCTAGCAGGGTACGAGCAGTACTTC. V gene TRBV11-2 combines with J gene TRBJ2-7; D assignment may be TRBD1 or TRBD2 (5 bases each). The CDR3 loop spans 13 amino acids. The V gene lost 5 bases and the J gene lost 4 bases, with 12 bases spanning the gap. The V gene's germline CDR1 is SGHAT and CDR2 FQNNGV.

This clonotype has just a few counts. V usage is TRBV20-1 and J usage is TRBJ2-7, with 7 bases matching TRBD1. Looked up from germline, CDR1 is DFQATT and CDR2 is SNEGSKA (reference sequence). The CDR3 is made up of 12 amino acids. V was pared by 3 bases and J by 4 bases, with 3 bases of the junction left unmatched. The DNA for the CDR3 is TGCAGTGCTAGCATACAGGGGTACGAGCAGTACTTC. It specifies CSASIQGYEQYF.

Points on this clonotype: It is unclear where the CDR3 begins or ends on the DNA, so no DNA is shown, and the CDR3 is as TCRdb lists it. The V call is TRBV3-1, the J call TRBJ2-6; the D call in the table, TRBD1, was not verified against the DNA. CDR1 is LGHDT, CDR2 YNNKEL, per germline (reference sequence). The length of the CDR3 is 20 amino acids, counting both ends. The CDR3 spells CASSPPVFWLAGSGANVVTF.